This T cell receptor beta chain comes out of a study of shared clonotypes between healthy human individuals. Overall study findings and caveats: Clonotype sharing among donors, it was expected, would be affected by sequencing depth.

The team ran DNA from unsorted PBMCs on ten immunoSEQ deep assay plates for sequencing. Clones were sequenced by immunoSEQ multiplex PCR, and TCRdb holds only the in-frame ones, with some missing. The sample holds approximately 470,000 clones, roughly 80% seen once. Trimming took 4 bases from V and 5 from J; bases not matched to a gene: 9. The germline V gene encodes CDR1 SGDLS and CDR2 YYNGEE. This CDR3 region has 15 residues. Comments on this clone: Antigen specificity is unknown.

Donation came from healthy HIV-negative adults that had no recent acute infections or vaccinations. The unsorted samples took tens of millions of PBMCs to get genomic DNA. Specimen: PBMCs. The receptor comes from a woman in her thirties or forties in good health. Some clones in this sample may be carry-over from other donors' samples. The V call is TRBV9, the J call TRBJ2-1, with TRBD2 matching over 7 bases. The CDR3 loop is CASSPPGLTDNEQFF. CDR3 in DNA: TGTGCCAGCAGCCCCCCGGGACTAACCGACAATGAGCAGTTCTTC.